Listed below are T cell receptor beta chains from one sample, sequenced in a study of shared clonotypes between healthy human individuals. Profiling relied on immunoSEQ multiplex PCR, and the TCRdb table lists in-frame clones only, not all of them. The sample consists of some 630,000 clones, 55% to 75% of them appearing once. Input material: memory CD4+ T cells sorted from blood. These receptors were obtained from a woman aged 25 to 39 in good health. Each CDR3 is given with its conserved first and last residue. A D gene is named only where the DNA matches it firmly. Size tells how often a clone was seen (once, few, many) or the class of an expanded clone, and some rows leave it out.

v_call	clone_size	d_call	j_call	cdr3_nt	cdr3_aa
TRBV6-4	.	.	TRBJ1-2	TGTGCCAGCACTCGAACTGGGGAGGGGACCTACACCTTC	CASTRTGEGTYTF
TRBV5-1	.	TRBD2	TRBJ2-2	TGCGCCAGCAGCCGATCAACTAGCGGGAGTCCCACCGGGGAGCTGTTTTTT	CASSRSTSGSPTGELFF
TRBV7-6	.	.	TRBJ2-3	TGTGCCAGCAGGAGGGACCCTAGCACAGATACGCAGTATTTT	CASRRDPSTDTQYF
TRBV7-9	.	.	TRBJ2-4	TGTGCCAGCAGCGGCGCGGGGGACAGGGCCAAAAACATTCAGTACTTC	CASSGAGDRAKNIQYF
TRBV5-1	.	TRBD2	TRBJ2-1	TGCGCCAGCAGCTTAATGGCTAGCGGAGAAAATGAGCAGTTCTTC	CASSLMASGENEQFF
TRBV30	.	TRBD1	TRBJ2-2	TGTGCCTGGCGTACAGGGGCGGTGGACACCGGGGAGCTGTTTTTT	CAWRTGAVDTGELFF
TRBV18	few	.	TRBJ1-1	TGTGCCAGCTCACGTCGACAGGACACTGAAGCTTTCTTT	CASSRRQDTEAFF
TRBV19	.	.	TRBJ2-3	TGTGCCAGTAGTATAGACAGGGACCAAGATACGCAGTATTTT	CASSIDRDQDTQYF
TRBV18	.	.	TRBJ2-3	TGTGCCAGCTCACCTACCGGAGTACCTGATCCCACAGATACGCAGTATTTT	CASSPTGVPDPTDTQYF
TRBV7-2	.	TRBD2	TRBJ2-1	TGTGCCAGCAGCTTTGGCGGGAGCAACAATGAGCAGTTCTTC	CASSFGGSNNEQFF
TRBV18	.	TRBD1	TRBJ1-1	TGTGCCAGCTCACCACAGGGACAGGGGGCGAACACTGAAGCTTTCTTT	CASSPQGQGANTEAFF
TRBV27	.	.	TRBJ2-1	TGTGCCAGCAGTTTGATGGGCATGGGAGGTGGGTACAATGAGCAGTTCTTC	CASSLMGMGGGYNEQFF
TRBV25-1	.	.	TRBJ2-1	TGTGCCAGCAGTGTTGCTGGGGACGGAACGTACAATGAGCAGTTCTTC	CASSVAGDGTYNEQFF
TRBV7-2	.	TRBD1	TRBJ2-1	TGTGCCAGCAGCTTAGAGGTCTTCAGGGGGCGCGGTGAGCAGTTCTTC	CASSLEVFRGRGEQFF
TRBV11-3	.	.	TRBJ2-1	TGTGCCAGCAGCTTAGATGCCTTCCCGTACAATGAGCAGTTCTTC	CASSLDAFPYNEQFF
TRBV7-2	few	.	TRBJ1-3	TGTGCCAGCAGCTCGAACGCACTGATCTCTGGAAACACCATATATTTT	CASSSNALISGNTIYF
TRBV27	.	.	TRBJ2-2	TGTGCCAGCAGTTTAGGGCGCGCGAACACCGGGGAGCTGTTTTTT	CASSLGRANTGELFF
TRBV15	.	TRBD2	TRBJ2-7	TGTGCCACCAGCAAAGACATGGGACTAGCGGGAGGGCTATCCTCCTACGAGCAGTACTTC	CATSKDMGLAGGLSSYEQYF
TRBV19	.	TRBD1	TRBJ1-3	TGTGCCAGTAGGATACAGGGGACGGCTGGAAACACCATATATTTT	CASRIQGTAGNTIYF
TRBV2	.	TRBD1	TRBJ1-4	TGTGCCAGCAGTGGGGGGACAGTACCAACTAATGAAAAACTGTTTTTT	CASSGGTVPTNEKLFF
TRBV27	.	.	TRBJ1-1	TGTGCCAGCAGTTTTTCCCCTCGGGACACTGAAGCTTTCTTT	CASSFSPRDTEAFF
TRBV5-8	.	TRBD2	TRBJ2-5	TGTGCCAGCAGCATCGGGACTAGCGGGAGGCAAGAGACCCAGTACTTC	CASSIGTSGRQETQYF
TRBV7-8	.	.	TRBJ2-7	TGTGCCAGCGGCCCTCGTCGGACTACCTACGAGCAGTACTTC	CASGPRRTTYEQYF
TRBV18	.	TRBD2	TRBJ2-1	TGTGCCAGCTCACTAGGGACTAGCGGGTACAATGAGCAGTTCTTC	CASSLGTSGYNEQFF
TRBV18	.	.	TRBJ1-1	TGTGCCAGCTCATTTGGAAGCAACACTGAAGCTTTCTTT	CASSFGSNTEAFF
TRBV2	.	.	TRBJ1-3	TGTGCCAGCAGTGATGTTCCCGCCCGAAACACCATATATTTT	CASSDVPARNTIYF
TRBV14	.	.	TRBJ2-7	TGTGCCAGCAGCCACCAGGGACTTCCGAGCTACGAGCAGTACTTC	CASSHQGLPSYEQYF
TRBV11-3	.	TRBD2	TRBJ2-2	TGTGCCAGCAGCCCCGGGACTAGCGGGAGAGACGGGGAGCTGTTTTTT	CASSPGTSGRDGELFF
TRBV29-1	.	.	TRBJ1-2	TGCAGCATTGAAAGCCAGGGGCCGATTGACTATGGCTACACCTTC	CSIESQGPIDYGYTF
TRBV27	.	.	TRBJ2-5	TGTGCCAGCATACCAACGGGGGCCCGGAGGTACCAAGAGACCCAGTACTTC	CASIPTGARRYQETQYF
TRBV28	.	.	TRBJ2-7	TGTGCCAGCAGTATTAGCGAGGGATTCTACGAGCAGTACTTC	CASSISEGFYEQYF
TRBV29-1	once	.	TRBJ1-1	TGCAGCGTTGATAGGCCAGAAACCATGAACACTGAAGCTTTCTTT	CSVDRPETMNTEAFF
TRBV28	.	.	TRBJ1-2	TGTGCCAGCAGTCCCCTCGGGCGCTATGGCTACACCTTC	CASSPLGRYGYTF
TRBV27	few	.	TRBJ1-2	TGTGCCAGCAGCCGGGCAGGGGAGAGTGGCTACACCTTC	CASSRAGESGYTF
TRBV10-2	many	.	TRBJ1-5	TGCGCCAGCAGTGAAGGGAGGGTAGGGAATCAGCCCCAGCATTTT	CASSEGRVGNQPQHF
TRBV7-2	few	.	TRBJ2-2	TGTGCCAGCAGCTTATGGGGACAGAACACCGGGGAGCTGTTTTTT	CASSLWGQNTGELFF
TRBV28	.	.	TRBJ2-3	TGTGCCGCTGAGGACCCTAGCACAGATACGCAGTATTTT	CAAEDPSTDTQYF
TRBV19	once	.	TRBJ1-4	TGTGCCAGCCAACGGGGGCGCGGTGAAAAACTGTTTTTT	CASQRGRGEKLFF
TRBV7-2	many	TRBD2	TRBJ2-1	TGTGCCAGCAGCACGCAGCGGGACTCCTACAATGAGCAGTTCTTC	CASSTQRDSYNEQFF
TRBV2	few	.	TRBJ2-1	TGTGCCAGCAGTGAAGGGCCGGGGTATGAGCAGTTCTTC	CASSEGPGYEQFF
TRBV5-1	.	.	TRBJ2-7	TGCGCCAGCAGCCCCTGGGGCCGGGCACTAGACCACGAGCAGTACTTC	CASSPWGRALDHEQYF